Shown below are 3 T cell receptor beta chains from a single sample sequenced in a study of response to subunit inactivated influenza vaccine. One entry per CDR3 protein, called by TCRdb with MiXCR from the RT-PCR reads. The top ten hold 1.5% to 2% of the sample, which has 530,000 or so distinct CDR3 sequences, around 25% seen once. Sequences were derived from CD4+ T cells sorted from PBMCs, sampled 4 to 6 days after vaccination. The receptors here all came from a man aged 45-65 years who received an inactivated influenza vaccine.

The chain is built from TRBV4-2 and TRBJ2-3; 8 nucleotides agree with TRBD2. CDR1 and CDR2 from the germline V gene are LGHNA and YNFKEQ. Unmatched junction bases numbered 6, after V lost 6 bases and J lost 4 bases. The CDR3 has 14 amino acids. In nucleotides, the CDR3 is TGTGCCAGCAGTGAGCGGGGGAGGGCAGATACGCAGTATTTT. This sequence encodes CASSERGRADTQYF.

The rearrangement uses TRBV15 and TRBJ2-3; no firm D call. The length of the CDR3 is 11 residues. The ends were cut back, 9 bases at V and 0 bases at J, with 4 bases in the middle. The germline CDR1 and CDR2 sequences are LNHNV and YYDKDF (reference sequence). DNA of the CDR3: TGTGCCACGAAGAGCACAGATACGCAGTATTTT. This gives the protein CATKSTDTQYF. Together with reference TRBV15 and TRBJ2-3, the CDR3 gives the full variable domain: DAMVIQNPRYQVTQFGKPVTLSCSQTLNHNVMYWYQQKSSQAPKLLFHYYDKDFNNEADTPDNFQSRRPNTSFCFLDIRSPGLGDTAMYLCATKSTDTQYFGPGTRLTVL.

This sequence joins TRBV7-8 and TRBJ2-3; 8 bases fit TRBD2. CDR3 length equals 16 residues. Losses at the gene ends were 1 base for V and 0 bases for J; bases not matched to a gene: 3. CDR1 and CDR2 from the germline V gene are SGHVS and FQNEAQ. CDR3 loop: CASSLERGRSTDTQYF. The CDR3 region has the DNA TGTGCCAGCAGCTTAGAGCGGGGGCGTAGCACAGATACGCAGTATTTT.